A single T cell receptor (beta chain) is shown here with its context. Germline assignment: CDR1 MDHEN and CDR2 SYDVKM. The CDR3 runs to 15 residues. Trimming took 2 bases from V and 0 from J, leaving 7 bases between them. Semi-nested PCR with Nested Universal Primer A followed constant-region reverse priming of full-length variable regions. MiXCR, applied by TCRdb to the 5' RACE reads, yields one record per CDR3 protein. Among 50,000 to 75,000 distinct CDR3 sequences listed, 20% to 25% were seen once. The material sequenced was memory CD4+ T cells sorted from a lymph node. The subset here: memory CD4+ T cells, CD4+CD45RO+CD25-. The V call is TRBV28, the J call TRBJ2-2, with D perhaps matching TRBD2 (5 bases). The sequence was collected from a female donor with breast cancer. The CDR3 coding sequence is TGTGCCAGCAGTTTACTCGGGACGAACACCGGGGAGCTGTTTTTT. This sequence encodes CASSLLGTNTGELFF. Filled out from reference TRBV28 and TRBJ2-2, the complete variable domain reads DVKVTQSSRYLVKRTGEKVFLECVQDMDHENMFWYRQDPGLGLRLIYFSYDVKMKEKGDIPEGYSVSREKKERFSLILESASTNQTSMYLCASSLLGTNTGELFFGEGSRLTVL.